This entry features one T cell receptor beta chain sequence. The target antigen is unknown. Trimming removed 2 bases from V and 4 bases from J; junction bases left unmatched: 10. This CDR3 contains 17 residues. CDR1 SGHRS and CDR2 YFSETQ come from the germline V gene. TCRdb keeps only in-frame clones here, not all; method: immunoSEQ multiplex PCR. The sample records approximately 65,000 clones, roughly 96% being singletons. This entry is derived from a study of cytomegalovirus exposure and HLA in healthy donors. Study-level information: The roughly 130 validation repertoires were reported in a later analysis to have been generated on the same platform as the roughly 700 first-cohort repertoires.

Broader study findings: The listing of 160 or so TCR beta chains classed them as cytomegalovirus-associated. The classifier was said to identify cytomegalovirus status with high specificity and sensitivity. Subsequent analysis showed first-cohort TCR clusters tending to co-occur in 120 validation repertoires.

The sample consisted of PBMCs. The receptor's source is a man in his late teens or twenties in good health and CMV-seronegative. The chain joins TRBV5-1 to TRBJ2-1; 9 nucleotides agree with TRBD2. The CDR3 region is CASSFKTSGAGYNEQFF. CDR3 in DNA: TGCGCCAGCAGCTTCAAGACTAGCGGAGCGGGGTACAATGAGCAGTTCTTC.